Listed below are T cell receptor beta chains from one sample, sequenced in a study of OX40 agonist ivuxolimab in advanced cancers. Generated by immunoSEQ multiplex PCR, the TCRdb table keeps only in-frame clones and is missing some. The repertoire consists of some 80,000 clones, with approximately 91% occurring once and the leading ten covering 0.72%. The sample in question was CD4+ or CD8+ T cells sorted from blood, obtained in a trial of the OX40 agonist ivuxolimab. These TCRs come from an adult with an advanced solid tumor such as melanoma, head and neck, liver or kidney cancer. Both conserved end residues are part of each CDR3. D genes are given only for firm matches. Expanded clones get a size class; other rows say once, few or many, or leave the size out.

size: -; V: TRBV5-6; J: TRBJ2-3; D: -; CDR3: CASSLVDSDTQYF; DNA: TGTGCCAGCAGCTTGGTGGACTCAGATACGCAGTATTTT
size: once; V: TRBV5-6; J: TRBJ1-5; D: -; CDR3: CASSWGFRDNQPQHF; DNA: TGTGCCAGCAGCTGGGGGTTCCGGGACAATCAGCCCCAGCATTTT
size: once; V: TRBV7-2; J: TRBJ2-3; D: TRBD2; CDR3: CASSLSRGADTQYF; DNA: TGTGCCAGCAGCTTAAGCCGGGGGGCAGATACGCAGTATTTT
size: -; V: TRBV12-5; J: TRBJ2-6; D: -; CDR3: CASGRTKPGRANVLTF; DNA: TGTGCTAGTGGTCGGACTAAGCCCGGCCGGGCCAACGTCCTGACTTTC
size: -; V: TRBV28; J: TRBJ1-2; D: -; CDR3: CASSFPSFVNYGYTF; DNA: TGTGCCAGCAGTTTTCCCTCCTTTGTTAACTATGGCTACACCTTC
size: -; V: TRBV5-1; J: TRBJ2-2; D: -; CDR3: CASSLLVAGELFF; DNA: TGCGCCAGCAGCTTATTGGTAGCCGGGGAGCTGTTTTTT
size: -; V: TRBV5-6; J: TRBJ1-3; D: TRBD1; CDR3: CASSFQGAGNTIYF; DNA: TGTGCCAGCAGCTTTCAGGGGGCGGGAAACACCATATATTTT
size: medium-sized; V: TRBV19; J: TRBJ2-2; D: TRBD2; CDR3: CASSTASLAAYTGELFF; DNA: TGTGCCAGTAGTACCGCGTCACTAGCGGCTTACACCGGGGAGCTGTTTTTT
size: -; V: TRBV6-1; J: TRBJ1-2; D: -; CDR3: CATNSRSASFNGYTF; DNA: TGTGCCACCAATTCTCGATCGGCCTCTTTCAATGGCTACACCTTC
size: few; V: TRBV6-1; J: TRBJ1-4; D: -; CDR3: CASSLRAANEKLFF; DNA: TGTGCCAGCAGTCTCAGGGCGGCTAATGAAAAACTGTTTTTT
size: -; V: TRBV5-6; J: TRBJ1-2; D: TRBD1; CDR3: CASSLVQGAFSEGYTF; DNA: TGTGCCAGCAGCTTAGTACAGGGGGCCTTTTCGGAAGGCTACACCTTC
size: -; V: TRBV18; J: TRBJ2-6; D: -; CDR3: CASSQGVEVSGANVLTF; DNA: TGTGCCAGCTCACAAGGGGTGGAGGTCTCTGGGGCCAACGTCCTGACTTTC
size: few; V: TRBV4-1; J: TRBJ2-3; D: -; CDR3: CASSLGAGVDTQYF; DNA: TGCGCCAGCAGCCTGGGAGCAGGGGTAGATACGCAGTATTTT
size: -; V: TRBV6-1; J: TRBJ2-5; D: -; CDR3: CASSERSGREKTQYF; DNA: TGTGCCAGCAGTGAACGATCGGGCAGGGAAAAGACCCAGTACTTC
size: -; V: TRBV28; J: TRBJ1-2; D: TRBD1; CDR3: CATTTGQGWYGYTF; DNA: TGTGCCACCACCACTGGACAGGGCTGGTATGGCTACACCTTC
size: -; V: TRBV2; J: TRBJ1-2; D: TRBD1; CDR3: CASRQGLYGYTF; DNA: TGTGCCAGCCGACAGGGTCTCTATGGCTACACCTTC
size: -; V: TRBV19; J: TRBJ1-5; D: TRBD1; CDR3: CASRAGGLLVGNQPQHF; DNA: TGTGCCAGTAGGGCAGGGGGACTCCTGGTGGGCAATCAGCCCCAGCATTTT
size: -; V: TRBV7-9; J: TRBJ1-2; D: -; CDR3: CASSLGGQPYGYTF; DNA: TGTGCCAGCAGCTTAGGCGGACAGCCCTATGGCTACACCTTC
size: -; V: TRBV5-4; J: TRBJ1-5; D: -; CDR3: CASSLGFDPSNQPQHF; DNA: TGTGCCAGCAGCTTGGGATTCGACCCTAGCAATCAGCCCCAGCATTTT
size: few; V: TRBV6-1; J: TRBJ1-2; D: -; CDR3: CASARNYGYTF; DNA: TGTGCCAGCGCCAGGAACTATGGCTACACCTTC
size: -; V: TRBV5-4; J: TRBJ2-4; D: -; CDR3: CATTNAGLNIQYF; DNA: TGTGCCACCACCAATGCGGGACTAAACATTCAGTACTTC
size: -; V: TRBV7-8; J: TRBJ2-7; D: TRBD1; CDR3: CASSLVSDRVYEQYF; DNA: TGTGCCAGCAGCTTAGTATCGGACAGGGTGTACGAGCAGTACTTC
size: -; V: TRBV28; J: TRBJ2-3; D: TRBD1; CDR3: CASKTRDRGRDTQYF; DNA: TGTGCCAGCAAAACCCGGGACAGGGGGCGCGATACGCAGTATTTT
size: -; V: TRBV10-1; J: TRBJ2-4; D: TRBD2; CDR3: CASKTSGRELAKNIQYF; DNA: TGCGCCAGCAAGACTAGCGGGAGGGAACTAGCCAAAAACATTCAGTACTTC
size: once; V: TRBV7-3; J: TRBJ1-2; D: -; CDR3: CASSLNGASDGYTF; DNA: TGTGCCAGCAGCCTAAATGGGGCGTCGGATGGCTACACCTTC
size: few; V: TRBV6-1; J: TRBJ2-7; D: TRBD2; CDR3: CASSEGVGGSYEQYF; DNA: TGTGCCAGCAGTGAAGGGGTGGGAGGGTCCTACGAGCAGTACTTC
size: -; V: TRBV11-3; J: TRBJ2-5; D: TRBD2; CDR3: CASSLGQAGGQETQYF; DNA: TGTGCCAGCAGCTTAGGCCAAGCGGGGGGGCAGGAGACCCAGTACTTC
size: -; V: TRBV10-3; J: TRBJ1-3; D: TRBD1; CDR3: CAISGQGAGNTIYF; DNA: TGTGCCATCAGTGGACAGGGGGCAGGAAACACCATATATTTT
size: few; V: TRBV7-6; J: TRBJ1-1; D: -; CDR3: CASSLGQNTEAFF; DNA: TGTGCCAGCAGCTTGGGACAGAACACTGAAGCTTTCTTT
size: -; V: TRBV5-1; J: TRBJ2-6; D: TRBD1; CDR3: CASSLGDRGPGANVLTF; DNA: TGCGCCAGCAGCTTGGGGGACAGGGGGCCTGGGGCCAACGTCCTGACTTTC
size: -; V: TRBV13; J: TRBJ2-7; D: -; CDR3: CASSLRWGEQYF; DNA: TGTGCCAGCAGCTTAAGGTGGGGCGAGCAGTACTTC
size: -; V: TRBV9; J: TRBJ1-4; D: -; CDR3: CASGPRRGDYEKLFF; DNA: TGTGCCAGCGGCCCCCGGCGCGGGGACTATGAAAAACTGTTTTTT
size: -; V: TRBV5-1; J: TRBJ2-1; D: TRBD2; CDR3: CASRGTSGSGEQFF; DNA: TGCGCCAGCAGAGGGACTAGCGGGAGTGGTGAGCAGTTCTTC
size: -; V: TRBV7-2; J: TRBJ2-7; D: -; CDR3: CASSLAGQGEQYF; DNA: TGTGCCAGCAGCTTAGCCGGTCAGGGTGAGCAGTACTTC
size: few; V: TRBV2; J: TRBJ1-2; D: -; CDR3: CASFLGQPLNYGYTF; DNA: TGTGCCAGCTTTCTTGGACAGCCTCTTAACTATGGCTACACCTTC
size: -; V: TRBV27; J: TRBJ1-1; D: -; CDR3: CASSSRVGNTEAFF; DNA: TGTGCCAGCAGCAGCAGGGTGGGGAACACTGAAGCTTTCTTT
size: -; V: TRBV13; J: TRBJ2-5; D: -; CDR3: CASSLRETQYF; DNA: TGTGCCAGCAGCTTACGGGAGACCCAGTACTTC